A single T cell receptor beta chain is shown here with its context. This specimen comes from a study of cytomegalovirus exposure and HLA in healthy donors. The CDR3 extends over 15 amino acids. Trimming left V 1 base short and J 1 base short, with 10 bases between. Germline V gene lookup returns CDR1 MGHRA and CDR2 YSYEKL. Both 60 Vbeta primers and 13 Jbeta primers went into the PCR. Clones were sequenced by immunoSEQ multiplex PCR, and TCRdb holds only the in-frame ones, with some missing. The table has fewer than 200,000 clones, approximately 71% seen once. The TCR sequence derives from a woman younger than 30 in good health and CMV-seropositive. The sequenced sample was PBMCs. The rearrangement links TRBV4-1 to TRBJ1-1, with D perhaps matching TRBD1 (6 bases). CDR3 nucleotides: TGCGCCAGCAGCCAAGCCCCGACAGGGAACACTGAAGCTTTCTTT. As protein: CASSQAPTGNTEAFF.